The 21 T cell receptor beta chains reported below all come from one sample, sequenced in a study of T-cell reconstitution after alpha-beta-depleted transplantation in children. This sample's TCRbeta library carried unique molecular identifier barcodes. TCRdb processed the PCR reads anew with MiXCR; each CDR3 protein has one entry. Of 200,000 to 300,000 distinct CDR3 sequences listed, more than 20% are singletons. Source: PBMCs, mostly from graft donor cells, taken 360 days after TCRalphabeta/CD19-depleted stem cell transplant. The receptors shown here come from a female patient aged 2-10 years who had a stem cell transplant for congenital amegakaryocytic thrombocytopenia, so the T cells may come from the graft donor.

The chain employs TRBV11-2 and TRBJ2-7; 15 bases are shared with TRBD2. The CDR3 is made up of 18 amino acids. Trimming removed 5 bases from V and 2 bases from J; junction bases left unmatched: 10. Germline CDR1 reads SGHAT; CDR2 reads FQNNGV. CDR3 loop: CASSHSPGTSGRPYEQYF. The CDR3 nucleotides are TGTGCCAGCAGCCATAGTCCCGGGACTAGCGGGAGGCCCTACGAGCAGTACTTC.

The V gene is TRBV4-1, the J gene TRBJ1-1; D call uncertain. Germline lookup yields CDR1 MGHRA and CDR2 YSYEKL. V was pared by 1 base and J by 8 bases, with 8 bases between. This CDR3 has 12 amino acids. The CDR3 sequence is CASSQVLAEAFF. The CDR3 DNA sequence: TGCGCCAGCAGCCAAGTCTTAGCGGAAGCTTTCTTT.

This clonotype turned up a few times. The gene calls are TRBV18 and TRBJ1-4; no clear D. V was shortened by 1 base and J by 8 bases, with 11 bases between the two germline ends. The germline gives CDR1 KGHSH, CDR2 LQKENI. This CDR3 is built from 14 residues. The CDR3 coding sequence is TGTGCCAGCTCACCACGGCACAGCCCCGAAAAACTGTTTTTT. It codes for CASSPRHSPEKLFF. Looking up the rest from reference TRBV18 and TRBJ1-4 gives the full variable domain: NAGVMQNPRHLVRRRGQEARLRCSPMKGHSHVYWYRQLPEEGLKFMVYLQKENIIDESGMPKERFSAEFPKEGPSILRIQQVVRGDSAAYFCASSPRHSPEKLFFGSGTQLSVL.

The rearrangement links TRBV11-3 to TRBJ2-1, with 9 bases matching TRBD1. The CDR3 has 15 residues. Germline values: CDR1 SGHNT, CDR2 YENEEA. J lost 4 bases, V lost 5 bases, and 6 bases had no gene match. The CDR3 region is CASSPGQGRYNEQFF. The CDR3 coding sequence is TGTGCCAGCAGCCCCGGACAGGGGCGATACAATGAGCAGTTCTTC.

There are many counts of this clonotype. This sequence joins TRBV9 and TRBJ2-3; no definite D call. Germline CDR1 SGDLS, CDR2 YYNGEE. V was trimmed by 6 bases and J by 1 base, leaving 9 bases between them. There are 13 residues in the CDR3. This CDR3 is CASNRLGTDTQYF. Written as DNA, the CDR3 is TGTGCCAGCAACCGCTTGGGCACAGATACGCAGTATTTT.

This clonotype was seen only a few times. DNA for the CDR3: TGTGCCACCAGCAGTCCAGGTCCGAACACTGAAGCTTTCTTT. This gives the protein CATSSPGPNTEAFF. V usage is TRBV15 and J usage is TRBJ1-1, with no clear D. The CDR3 is 14 amino acids. V was clipped by 3 bases and J by 1 base, with 9 bases between them. Germline V gives CDR1 LNHNV, CDR2 YYDKDF (reference sequence).

This clonotype showed up many times. As DNA, the CDR3 is TGTGCCAGCAGCACACTCTCGACGGACAGGGGAAAGGAGCAGTACTTC. Its protein is CASSTLSTDRGKEQYF. The chain joins TRBV21-1 to TRBJ2-7; the D call of TRBD1 is as the table states it, not checked on the DNA. TRBV21-1 is marked as a pseudogene. The CDR3 totals 16 residues.

This clonotype turned up a few times. The genes are TRBV5-1 and TRBJ1-2; D is uncertain. Trimming left V 4 bases short and J 4 bases short, with 17 bases between. Per germline, CDR1 SGHRS and CDR2 YFSETQ. The CDR3 has 15 residues. The CDR3 sequence: CASSISYHEGYGYTF. In DNA, the CDR3 is TGCGCCAGCAGCATATCATACCACGAGGGCTATGGCTACACCTTC. The entire variable domain, with the rest obtained from reference TRBV5-1 and TRBJ1-2, is as follows: KAGVTQTPRYLIKTRGQQVTLSCSPISGHRSVSWYQQTPGQGLQFLFEYFSETQRNKGNFPGRFSGRQFSNSRSEMNVSTLELGDSALYLCASSISYHEGYGYTFGSGTRLTVV.

The chain combines TRBV4-2 with TRBJ1-3; 8 bases agree with TRBD1. V was clipped by 3 bases and J by 6 bases; unmatched bases: 7. Germline V gives CDR1 LGHNA, CDR2 YNFKEQ. The CDR3 has 15 residues. In DNA form, the CDR3 reads TGTGCCAGCAGCCAGGAGAGACAGGGGACAAACACCATATATTTT. Its translation: CASSQERQGTNTIYF.

The table lists this clonotype with a few counts. CDR3 DNA: TGTGCCAGCAGTTCTCTAGGGAGCAATCAGCCCCAGCATTTT. Protein: CASSSLGSNQPQHF. The rearrangement links TRBV27 to TRBJ1-5; the D is unclear. Germline V gene data show CDR1 as MNHEY and CDR2 as SMNVEV (reference sequence). Deletions cut 4 bases from V and 1 base from J, with 8 bases between. CDR3 length equals 14 residues.

The V gene is TRBV7-7, the J gene TRBJ1-4; no definite D call. This CDR3 region has 15 residues. Germline V CDR1 and CDR2: SSHAT, FNYEAQ (reference sequence). The V and J ends lost 6 bases and 0 bases respectively, with 11 bases between them. The CDR3, as DNA: TGTGCCAGCAGACCCGGACGGACAACTAATGAAAAACTGTTTTTT. It translates to CASRPGRTTNEKLFF.

This chain connects TRBV7-9 to TRBJ2-2; D ambiguous. Per germline, CDR1 SEHNR and CDR2 FQNEAQ (reference sequence). This CDR3 region has 14 residues. V was clipped by 1 base and J by 2 bases, with 5 bases between them. The CDR3 nucleotides read TGTGCCAGCAGCTTAGTTAGAAACACCGGGGAGCTGTTTTTT. It encodes CASSLVRNTGELFF.

On this clonotype itself: Since no conserved phenylalanine or tryptophan closes the CDR3, a read error is the likely cause. CDR3 region: CASSFILAAYNEQFL. The CDR3 region has the DNA TGTGCCAGCAGTTTTATTCTAGCGGCCTACAATGAGCAGTTCTTA. This chain uses TRBV12-3 or TRBV12-4 with TRBJ2-1; TRBD2 aligns across 7 bases. The J segment lost 2 bases and the V segment lost 3 bases, leaving 4 bases of the junction unmatched. The CDR3 extends over 15 amino acids.

The chain carries TRBV5-5 and TRBJ2-5, with D uncertain. Deletions cut 1 base from V and 2 bases from J, with 9 bases between. The CDR3 length is 14 residues. Germline CDR1 and CDR2: SGHKS and YYEKEE (reference sequence). The CDR3 region is CASSLIGRQETQYF. The DNA of the CDR3 is TGTGCCAGCAGCTTGATTGGTAGGCAAGAGACCCAGTACTTC.

This clonotype was counted at least ten times. The rearrangement uses TRBV28 and TRBJ2-5, with D perhaps assigned TRBD1 or TRBD2 (6 bases each). Trimming took 6 bases from V and 3 from J, leaving 14 bases between them. Germline V gene sequence: CDR1 MDHEN, CDR2 SYDVKM. The CDR3 has 14 amino acids. CDR3 coding DNA: TGTGCCAGCAGAGATAGGGGGGAAGAAGAGACCCAGTACTTC. It specifies CASRDRGEEETQYF.

This clonotype was recorded a few times. The chain carries TRBV5-1 and TRBJ1-2; D gene uncertain. With 2 bases removed from V and 2 bases from J, the gap between germline ends came to 13 bases. The CDR3 contains 15 residues. CDR1 and CDR2 from the germline V gene are SGHRS and YFSETQ. The CDR3 reads CASSFIGTLNYGYTF. The CDR3 bases are TGCGCCAGCAGCTTTATAGGCACCCTCAACTATGGCTACACCTTC.

This chain joins TRBV5-1 and TRBJ1-6, with 9 bases that match TRBD1. The germline V gene has CDR1 SGHRS and CDR2 YFSETQ. The CDR3 is 15 amino acids. J gave up 8 bases and V 4 bases, and 7 bases lay outside the gene matches. The CDR3 nucleotides are TGCGCCAGCAGCGTTGCCGGGACAGGGCATTCACCCCTCCACTTT. Protein product: CASSVAGTGHSPLHF.

The genes are TRBV4-2 and TRBJ2-1; D remains ambiguous. Between the trimmed V and J ends, which lost 1 base and 4 bases, there was a span of 8 bases. This CDR3 contains 14 residues. CDR1 is LGHNA and CDR2 is YNFKEQ in the germline V gene. CDR3 bases: TGTGCCAGCAGCCAAGTCGGCGATTACAATGAGCAGTTCTTC. Its protein product is CASSQVGDYNEQFF.

This clonotype was detected only a few times. V usage is TRBV29-1 and J usage is TRBJ2-1; D unresolved. The germline V gene has CDR1 SQVTM and CDR2 ANQGSEA. V lost 7 bases, J lost 5 bases, and 12 bases lay in between. The CDR3 has 12 residues. CDR3 nucleotide sequence: TGCAGCGCCGCCGGGCCAAACAATGAGCAGTTCTTC. Protein product: CSAAGPNNEQFF.

This clonotype was observed a handful of times. CDR3 DNA sequence: TGTGCCAGCTCCCCCGCCGGGGAGCTGTTTTTT. It specifies CASSPAGELFF. The chain combines TRBV7-9 with TRBJ2-2, with unresolved D. The CDR3 spans 11 residues. Trimming cost V 8 bases and J 6 bases, with 7 bases left between them. The V gene's germline CDR1 is SEHNR and CDR2 FQNEAQ (reference sequence).

CDR3 sequence (DNA): TGTGCCAGCAGTTTAAAAGGGACAGGCCTTGGGGAGCTGTTTTTT. It translates to CASSLKGTGLGELFF. The chain combines TRBV27 with TRBJ2-2, with 8 positions matching TRBD1. Germline loops: CDR1 MNHEY, CDR2 SMNVEV (reference sequence). The CDR3 is 15 residues long. V lost 2 bases, J lost 8 bases, and 7 bases stayed unmatched.